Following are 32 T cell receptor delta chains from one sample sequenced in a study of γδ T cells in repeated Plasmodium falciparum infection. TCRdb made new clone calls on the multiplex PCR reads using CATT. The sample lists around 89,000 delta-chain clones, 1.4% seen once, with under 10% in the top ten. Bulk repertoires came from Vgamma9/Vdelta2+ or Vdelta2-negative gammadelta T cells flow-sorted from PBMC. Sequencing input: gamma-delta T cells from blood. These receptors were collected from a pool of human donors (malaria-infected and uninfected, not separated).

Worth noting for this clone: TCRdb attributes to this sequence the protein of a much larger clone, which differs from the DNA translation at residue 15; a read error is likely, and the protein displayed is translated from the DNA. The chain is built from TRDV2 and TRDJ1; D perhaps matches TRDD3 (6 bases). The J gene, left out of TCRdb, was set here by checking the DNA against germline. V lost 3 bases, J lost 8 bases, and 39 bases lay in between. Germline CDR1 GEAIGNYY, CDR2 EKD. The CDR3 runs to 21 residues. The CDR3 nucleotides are TGTGCCTGTGACGCAGTCCTCGACGTACTGGATTCGTCAAAGCGGGGGACCAAACTCATCTTT. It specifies CACDAVLDVLDSSKRGTKLIF.

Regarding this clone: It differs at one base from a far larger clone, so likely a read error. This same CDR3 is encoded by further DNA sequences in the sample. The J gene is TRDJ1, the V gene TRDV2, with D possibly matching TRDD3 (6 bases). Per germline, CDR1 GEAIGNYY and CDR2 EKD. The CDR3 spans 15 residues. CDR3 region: CACDSRGGYTDKLIF. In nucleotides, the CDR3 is TGTGCCTGTGACTCTCGTGGGGGGTACACCGATAAGCTCATCTTT.

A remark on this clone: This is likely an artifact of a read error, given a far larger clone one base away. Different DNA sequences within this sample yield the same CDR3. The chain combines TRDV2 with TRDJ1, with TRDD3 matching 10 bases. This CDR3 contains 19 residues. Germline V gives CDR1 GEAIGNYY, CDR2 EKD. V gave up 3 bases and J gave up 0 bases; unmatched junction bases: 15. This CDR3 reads CACDSMPGTGGSNTDKLIF. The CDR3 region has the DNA TGTGCCTGTGACTCAATGCCCGGTACTGGGGGATCTAACACCGATAAACTCATCTTT.

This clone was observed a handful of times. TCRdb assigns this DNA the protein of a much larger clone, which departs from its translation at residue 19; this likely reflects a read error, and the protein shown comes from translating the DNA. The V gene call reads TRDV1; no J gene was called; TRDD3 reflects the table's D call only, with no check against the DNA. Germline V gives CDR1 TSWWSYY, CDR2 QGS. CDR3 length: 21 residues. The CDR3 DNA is TGTGCTCTTGGGGAACCCCCATTCCGCCCCATGGATACGGGGTACACCGATAAACCCATCTTT. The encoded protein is CALGEPPFRPMDTGYTDKPIF.

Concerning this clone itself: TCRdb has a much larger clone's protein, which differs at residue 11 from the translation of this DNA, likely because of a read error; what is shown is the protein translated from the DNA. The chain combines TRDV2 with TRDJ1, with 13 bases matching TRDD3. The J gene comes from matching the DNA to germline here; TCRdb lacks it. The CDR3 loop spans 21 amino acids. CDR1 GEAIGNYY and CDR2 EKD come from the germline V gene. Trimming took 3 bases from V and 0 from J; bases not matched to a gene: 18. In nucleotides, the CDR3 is TGTGCCTGTGACCCTGTACTGGGGGATACGTGCGTACAATCTTACACCGATAAACTCATCTTT. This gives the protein CACDPVLGDTCVQSYTDKLIF.

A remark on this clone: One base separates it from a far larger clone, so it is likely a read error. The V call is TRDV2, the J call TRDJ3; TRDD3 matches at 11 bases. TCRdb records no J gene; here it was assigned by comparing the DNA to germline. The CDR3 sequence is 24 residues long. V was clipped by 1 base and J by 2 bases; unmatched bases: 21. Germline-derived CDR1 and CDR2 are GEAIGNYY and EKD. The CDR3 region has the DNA TGTGCCTGTGACACAGGGTATTGGGGGATACGAACCTTACGAATTCCCTGGGACACCCGACAGATGTTTTTC. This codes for CACDTGYWGIRTLRIPWDTRQMFF.

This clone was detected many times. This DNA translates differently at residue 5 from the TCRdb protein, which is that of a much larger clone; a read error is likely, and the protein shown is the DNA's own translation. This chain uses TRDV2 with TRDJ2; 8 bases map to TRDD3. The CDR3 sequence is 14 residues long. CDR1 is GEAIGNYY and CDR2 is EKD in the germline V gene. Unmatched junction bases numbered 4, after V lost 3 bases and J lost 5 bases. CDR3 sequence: CACDAVGDTAQLFF. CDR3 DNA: TGTGCCTGTGACGCCGTGGGGGATACAGCACAACTCTTCTTT.

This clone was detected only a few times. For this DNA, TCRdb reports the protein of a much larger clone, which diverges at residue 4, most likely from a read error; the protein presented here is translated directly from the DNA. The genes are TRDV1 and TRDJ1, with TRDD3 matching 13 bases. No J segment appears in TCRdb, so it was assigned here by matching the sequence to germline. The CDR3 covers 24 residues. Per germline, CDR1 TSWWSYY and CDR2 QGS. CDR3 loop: CALRERSLLRVLNWGIRYTDKLIF. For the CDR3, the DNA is TGTGCTCTTAGGGAACGGTCCCTCCTTAGGGTACTTAACTGGGGGATACGGTACACCGATAAACTCATCTTT.

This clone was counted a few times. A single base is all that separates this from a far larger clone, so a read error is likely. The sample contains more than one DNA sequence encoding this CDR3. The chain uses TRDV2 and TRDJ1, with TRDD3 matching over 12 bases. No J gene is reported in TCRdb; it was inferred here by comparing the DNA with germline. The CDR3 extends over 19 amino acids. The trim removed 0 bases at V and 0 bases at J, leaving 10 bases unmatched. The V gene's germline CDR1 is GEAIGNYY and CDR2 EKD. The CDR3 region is CACDTLLLGDTRYTDKLIF. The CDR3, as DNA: TGTGCCTGTGACACCCTCCTACTGGGGGATACTCGCTACACCGATAAACTCATCTTT.

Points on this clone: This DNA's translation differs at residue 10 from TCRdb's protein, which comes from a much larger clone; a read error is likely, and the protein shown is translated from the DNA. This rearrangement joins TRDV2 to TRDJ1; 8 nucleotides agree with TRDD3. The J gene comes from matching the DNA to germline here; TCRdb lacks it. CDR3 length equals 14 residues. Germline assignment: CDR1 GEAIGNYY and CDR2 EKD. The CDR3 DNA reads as TGTGCCTGTGACCCACTGGGGGGTACCGGTAAACTCATCTTT. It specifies CACDPLGGTGKLIF.

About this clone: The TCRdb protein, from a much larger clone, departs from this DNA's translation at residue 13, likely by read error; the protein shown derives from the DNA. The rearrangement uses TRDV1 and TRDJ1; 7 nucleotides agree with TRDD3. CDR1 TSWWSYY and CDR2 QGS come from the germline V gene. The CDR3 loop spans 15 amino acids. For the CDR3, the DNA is TGTGCTCTTGAGGAGGACGGGGATAAGGCCGATAAAATCATCTTT. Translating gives CALEEDGDKADKIIF.

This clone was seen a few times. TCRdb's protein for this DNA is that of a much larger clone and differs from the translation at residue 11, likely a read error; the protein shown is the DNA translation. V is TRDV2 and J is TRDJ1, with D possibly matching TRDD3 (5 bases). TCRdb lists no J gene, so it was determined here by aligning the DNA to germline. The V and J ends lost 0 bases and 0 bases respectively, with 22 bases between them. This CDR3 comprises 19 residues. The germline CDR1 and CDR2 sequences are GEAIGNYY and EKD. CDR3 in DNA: TGTGCCTGTGACACCGTGTTCCCCATCTGGGAGCTTCACACCGATAAACTCATCTTT. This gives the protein CACDTVFPIWELHTDKLIF.

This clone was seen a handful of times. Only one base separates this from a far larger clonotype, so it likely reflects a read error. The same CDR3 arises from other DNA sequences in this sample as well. The CDR3 nucleotides read TGTGCCTGTGACACTCTGGGGGATACCACCCCCGACAAACTCATCTTT. Amino acids: CACDTLGDTTPDKLIF. The rearrangement joins TRDV2 to TRDJ1; 11 bases are shared with TRDD3. The J gene was not available in TCRdb and was assigned here by matching the DNA to germline segments. This CDR3 spans 16 amino acids. Germline values: CDR1 GEAIGNYY, CDR2 EKD.

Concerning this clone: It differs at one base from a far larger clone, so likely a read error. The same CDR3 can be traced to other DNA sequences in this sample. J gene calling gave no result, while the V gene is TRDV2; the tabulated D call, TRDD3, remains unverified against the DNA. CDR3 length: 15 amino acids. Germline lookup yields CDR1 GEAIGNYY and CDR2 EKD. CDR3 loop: CACDTLLGDTDKLIF. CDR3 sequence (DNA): TGTGCCTGTGACACTCTACTGGGGGATACCGATAAACTAATCTTT.

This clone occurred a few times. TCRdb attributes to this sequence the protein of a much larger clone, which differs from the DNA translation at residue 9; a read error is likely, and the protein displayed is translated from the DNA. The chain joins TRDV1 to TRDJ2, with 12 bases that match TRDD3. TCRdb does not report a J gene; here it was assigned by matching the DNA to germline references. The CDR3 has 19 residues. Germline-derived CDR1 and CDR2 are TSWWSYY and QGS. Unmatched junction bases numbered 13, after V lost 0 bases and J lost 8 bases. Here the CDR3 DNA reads TGTGCTCTTGGGGAACTACCGTCGCTTGCTGGGGGATACGGGGCACAACTCTTCTTT. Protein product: CALGELPSLAGGYGAQLFF.

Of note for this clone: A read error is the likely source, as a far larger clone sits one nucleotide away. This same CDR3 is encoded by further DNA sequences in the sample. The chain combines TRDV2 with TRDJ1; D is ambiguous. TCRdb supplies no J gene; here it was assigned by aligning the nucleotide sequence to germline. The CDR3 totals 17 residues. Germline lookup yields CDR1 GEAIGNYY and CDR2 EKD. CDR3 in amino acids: CACDTVGQPDHTDKLIF. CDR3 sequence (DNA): TGTGCCTGTGACACCGTGGGACAGCCAGACCACACTGATAAACTCATCTTT.

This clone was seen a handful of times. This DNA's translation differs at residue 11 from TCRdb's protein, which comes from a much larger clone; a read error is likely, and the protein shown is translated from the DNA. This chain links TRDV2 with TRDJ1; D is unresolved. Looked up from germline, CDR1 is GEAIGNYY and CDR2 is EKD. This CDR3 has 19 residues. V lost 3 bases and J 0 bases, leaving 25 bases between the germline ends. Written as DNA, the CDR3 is TGTGCCTGTGACCGCCTCGGGGCAACACGCTATACAAACACCGATAAACTCATCTTT. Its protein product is CACDRLGATRYTNTDKLIF.

Written as DNA, the CDR3 is TGTGCTCTTGGGGGGGAAAAATCGTCAGAAACGTTCCTATCTCTGTACTGGGGGGATACGCGTCGGTCTGGAATATACACCGATAAACTCATCTTT. Amino acids: CALGGEKSSETFLSLYWGDTRRSGIYTDKLIF. The chain recombines TRDV1 with TRDJ1, with 10 bases fitting TRDD3. The J gene, left out of TCRdb, was set here by checking the DNA against germline. The CDR3 has 32 amino acids. Germline V CDR1 and CDR2: TSWWSYY, QGS. Losses at the gene ends were 4 bases for V and 0 bases for J; bases not matched to a gene: 53.

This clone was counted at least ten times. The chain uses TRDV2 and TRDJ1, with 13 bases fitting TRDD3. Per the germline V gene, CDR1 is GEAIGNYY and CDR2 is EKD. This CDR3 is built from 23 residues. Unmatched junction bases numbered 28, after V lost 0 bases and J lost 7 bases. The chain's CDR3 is CACDTVPPTGGYDRGGGSVKLIF. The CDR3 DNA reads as TGTGCCTGTGACACCGTCCCTCCTACTGGGGGATACGATCGTGGTGGAGGATCGGTTAAACTCATCTTT.

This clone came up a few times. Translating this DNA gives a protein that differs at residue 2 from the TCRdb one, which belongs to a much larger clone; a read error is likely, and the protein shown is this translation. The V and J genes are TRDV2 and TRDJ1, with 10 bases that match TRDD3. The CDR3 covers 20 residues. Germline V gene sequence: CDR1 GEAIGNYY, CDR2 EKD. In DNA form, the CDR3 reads TGTTCCTGTGACCCAATCAGCGGCGGGGGGATACGCGAATTGGCCGATAAACTCATCTTT. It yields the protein CSCDPISGGGIRELADKLIF.

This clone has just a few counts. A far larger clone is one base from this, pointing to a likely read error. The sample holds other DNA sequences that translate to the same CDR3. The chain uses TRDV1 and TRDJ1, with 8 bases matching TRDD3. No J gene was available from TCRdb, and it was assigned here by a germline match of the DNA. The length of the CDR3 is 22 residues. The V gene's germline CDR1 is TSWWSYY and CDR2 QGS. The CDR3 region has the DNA TGTGCCCTTGGGGAACTAAGACTGACCTTCTGGGGGAAAACTAGCTACACCGATAAACTCATCTTT. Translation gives CALGELRLTFWGKTSYTDKLIF.

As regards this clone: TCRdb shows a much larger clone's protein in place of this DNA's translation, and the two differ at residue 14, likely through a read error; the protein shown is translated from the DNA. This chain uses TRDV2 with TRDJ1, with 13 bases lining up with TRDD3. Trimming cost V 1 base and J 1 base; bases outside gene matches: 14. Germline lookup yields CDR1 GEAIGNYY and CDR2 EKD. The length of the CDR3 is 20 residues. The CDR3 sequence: CACDTKYWGIRALCTDKLIF. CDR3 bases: TGTGCCTGTGACACTAAGTACTGGGGGATACGCGCCCTGTGCACCGATAAACTCATCTTT.

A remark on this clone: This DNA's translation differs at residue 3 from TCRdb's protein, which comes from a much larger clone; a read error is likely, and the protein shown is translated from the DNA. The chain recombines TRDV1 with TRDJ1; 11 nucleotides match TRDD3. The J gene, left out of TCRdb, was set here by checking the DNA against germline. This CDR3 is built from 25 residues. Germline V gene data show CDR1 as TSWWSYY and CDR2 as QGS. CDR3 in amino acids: CAFGIGWRPPIWGIPEESYTDKLIF. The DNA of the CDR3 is TGTGCTTTTGGAATAGGGTGGCGACCTCCCATCTGGGGGATACCCGAAGAATCGTACACCGATAAACTCATCTTT.

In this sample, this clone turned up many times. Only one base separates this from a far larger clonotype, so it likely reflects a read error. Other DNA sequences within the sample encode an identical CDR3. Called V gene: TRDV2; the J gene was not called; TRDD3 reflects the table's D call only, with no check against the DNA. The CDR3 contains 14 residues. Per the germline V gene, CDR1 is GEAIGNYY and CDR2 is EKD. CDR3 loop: CACDTIWEADKLIF. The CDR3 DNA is TGTGCCTGTGACACCATCTGGGAAGCCGATAAACTCATCTTC.

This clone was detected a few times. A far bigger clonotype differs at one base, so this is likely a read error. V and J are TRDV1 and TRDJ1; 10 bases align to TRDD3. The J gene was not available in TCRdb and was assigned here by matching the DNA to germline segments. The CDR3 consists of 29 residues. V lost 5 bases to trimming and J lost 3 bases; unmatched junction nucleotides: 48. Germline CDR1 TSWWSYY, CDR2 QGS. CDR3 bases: TGTGCTCTTGGGAAAAAAAAGAAGACCGCCCTTTCTGGTCGTATCGTGGGGGATACCCCGTGGGTTGGCGCCGATAAACTCATCTTT. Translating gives CALGKKKKTALSGRIVGDTPWVGADKLIF.

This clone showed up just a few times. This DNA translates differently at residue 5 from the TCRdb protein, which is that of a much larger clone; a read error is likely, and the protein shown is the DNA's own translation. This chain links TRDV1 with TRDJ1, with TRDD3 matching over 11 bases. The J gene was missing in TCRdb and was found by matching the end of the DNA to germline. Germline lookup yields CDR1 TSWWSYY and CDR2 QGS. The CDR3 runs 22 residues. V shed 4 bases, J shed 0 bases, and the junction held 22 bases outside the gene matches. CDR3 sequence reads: CALGGLRPILGDTRTNTDKLIF. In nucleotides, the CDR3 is TGTGCTCTTGGGGGACTAAGACCCATTCTGGGGGATACCCGTACTAACACCGATAAACTCATCTTT.

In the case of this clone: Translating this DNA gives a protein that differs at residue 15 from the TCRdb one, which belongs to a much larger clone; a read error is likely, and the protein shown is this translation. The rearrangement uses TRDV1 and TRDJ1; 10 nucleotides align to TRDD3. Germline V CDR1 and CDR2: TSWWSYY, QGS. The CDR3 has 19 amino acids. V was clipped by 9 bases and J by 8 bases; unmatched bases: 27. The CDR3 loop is CALGTSLYWGIRFTKKLIF. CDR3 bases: TGTGCTCTCGGGACTTCACTGTACTGGGGGATTCGCTTTACCAAAAAACTCATCTTT.

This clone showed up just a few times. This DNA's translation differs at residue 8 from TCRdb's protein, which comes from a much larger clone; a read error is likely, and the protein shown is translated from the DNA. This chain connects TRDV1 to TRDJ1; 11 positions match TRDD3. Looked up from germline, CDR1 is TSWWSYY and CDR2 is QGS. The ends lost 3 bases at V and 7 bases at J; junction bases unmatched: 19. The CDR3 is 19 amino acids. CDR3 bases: TGTGCTCTTGGGGACTCGGCCCTCCTAAGGCTGGGGGATACCCCTAAACTCATCTTT. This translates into CALGDSALLRLGDTPKLIF.

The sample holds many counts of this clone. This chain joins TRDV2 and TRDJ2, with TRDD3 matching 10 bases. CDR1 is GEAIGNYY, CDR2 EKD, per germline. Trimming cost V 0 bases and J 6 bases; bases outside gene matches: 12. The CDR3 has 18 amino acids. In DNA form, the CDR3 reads TGTGCCTGTGACACCGGAAAATACTGGGGGATCCCCTCAGCACAACTCTTCTTT. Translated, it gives CACDTGKYWGIPSAQLFF.

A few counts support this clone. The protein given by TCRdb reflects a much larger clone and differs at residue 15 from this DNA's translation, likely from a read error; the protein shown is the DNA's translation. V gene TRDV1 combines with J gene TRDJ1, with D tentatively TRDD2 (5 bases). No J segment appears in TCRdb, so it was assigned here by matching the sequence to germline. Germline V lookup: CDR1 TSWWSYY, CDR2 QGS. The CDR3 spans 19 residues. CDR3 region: CALEIYLRIPVGPTGKLIF. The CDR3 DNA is TGTGCTCTTGAGATATACCTACGTATACCAGTGGGACCCACCGGTAAACTCATCTTT.

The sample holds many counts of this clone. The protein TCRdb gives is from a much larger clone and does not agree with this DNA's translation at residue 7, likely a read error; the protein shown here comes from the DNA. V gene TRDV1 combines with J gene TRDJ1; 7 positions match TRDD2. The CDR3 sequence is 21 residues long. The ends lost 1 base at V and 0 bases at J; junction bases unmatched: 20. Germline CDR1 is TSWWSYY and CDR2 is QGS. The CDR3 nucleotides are TGTGCTCTTGGGGAACCGGTCCGAATTTCCTACGGGGTCTCGTACACCGATAAACTCATCTTT. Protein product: CALGEPVRISYGVSYTDKLIF.

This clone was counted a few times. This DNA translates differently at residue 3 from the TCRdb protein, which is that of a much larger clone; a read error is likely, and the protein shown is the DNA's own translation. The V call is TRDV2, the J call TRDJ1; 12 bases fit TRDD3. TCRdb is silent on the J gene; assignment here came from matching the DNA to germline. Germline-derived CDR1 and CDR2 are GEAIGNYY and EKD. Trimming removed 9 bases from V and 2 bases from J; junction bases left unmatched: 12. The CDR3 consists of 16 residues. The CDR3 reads CARVPLGDTETDKLIF. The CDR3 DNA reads TGTGCCCGTGTCCCACTGGGGGATACTGAGACCGATAAACTCATCTTT.